Reported below is one TCR beta chain. What it binds is unknown. This CDR3 spans 15 amino acids. Germline V gene sequence: CDR1 ENHRY, CDR2 SYGVKD. Between the trimmed V and J ends, which lost 5 bases and 2 bases, there was a span of 15 bases. Vbeta (60) and Jbeta (13) primers were used in the PCR. TCRdb's copy holds only in-frame clones and misses some; the assay was immunoSEQ multiplex PCR. The sample records tens of thousands of clones, around 40% being singletons. This entry is derived from a study of cytomegalovirus exposure and HLA in healthy donors. Background on the study: Unique TCR beta sequences numbering around 110 million came from 150 million to 200 million T cells in an earlier analysis.

Study conclusions and caveats: When the data were analyzed later, several of the most significant clusters appeared to be linked to common viral pathogens. The investigators catalogued some 160 TCR beta chains as cytomegalovirus-associated.

The sequence was collected from a woman aged 45-59 years in good health and CMV-seronegative. The V call is TRBV10-3, the J call TRBJ1-1; D perhaps matches TRBD1 (6 bases). The sample comprised PBMCs. The DNA of the CDR3 is TGTGCCATCAGTCCAGGGGAGGGGAAAAACACTGAAGCTTTCTTT. This sequence encodes CAISPGEGKNTEAFF.